Listed here are 27 T cell receptor beta chains from one sample, sequenced in a study of T cell responses to AZD1222 COVID-19 vaccine. Measured with immunoSEQ multiplex PCR; TCRdb has only the in-frame clones, and not every one. The table shows 250,000 to 300,000 clones, with 90% to 95% occurring only once. The specimen was peripheral blood, collected 28 days after the second AZD1222 dose. The receptor source for this set is an adult who received the AZD1222 COVID-19 vaccine.

The V call is TRBV4-1, the J call TRBJ2-7, with 11 bases that match TRBD2. This CDR3 is built from 17 residues. Unmatched junction bases numbered 15, after V lost 4 bases and J lost 7 bases. Germline V CDR1 and CDR2: MGHRA, YSYEKL. The CDR3 is CASSLRLAGGSSWEQYF. CDR3 DNA: TGCGCCAGCAGCCTCCGGCTAGCGGGGGGTTCCTCCTGGGAGCAGTACTTC.

The genes are TRBV4-3 and TRBJ1-5; TRBD1 is a possible D gene (6 bases). Germline V lookup: CDR1 LGHNA, CDR2 YSLEER. The CDR3 sequence is 14 residues long. The ends were cut back, 0 bases at V and 8 bases at J, with 11 bases in the middle. The CDR3, as DNA: TGCGCCAGCAGCCAAGAAGGGGGGCTGGAGCCCCAGCATTTT. This encodes CASSQEGGLEPQHF.

The genes are TRBV18 and TRBJ2-6, with D perhaps matching TRBD1 (6 bases). The CDR3 consists of 17 residues. CDR1 KGHSH and CDR2 LQKENI come from the germline V gene. V was shortened by 0 bases and J by 4 bases, with 13 bases between the two germline ends. The CDR3 loop reads CASSPPTGRMGANVLTF. The CDR3 DNA reads TGTGCCAGCTCACCACCCACAGGGCGCATGGGGGCCAACGTCCTGACTTTC.

This sequence joins TRBV28 and TRBJ2-7; 12 bases align to TRBD1. The CDR3 runs to 14 residues. Looked up from germline, CDR1 is MDHEN and CDR2 is SYDVKM. Unmatched junction bases numbered 3, after V lost 4 bases and J lost 5 bases. The CDR3 coding sequence is TGTGCCAGCAGTTATGGGACAGGGGGCCACGAGCAGTACTTC. It codes for CASSYGTGGHEQYF.

The genes are TRBV24-1 and TRBJ2-1; no clear D. Germline values: CDR1 KGHDR, CDR2 SFDVKD. V gave up 3 bases and J gave up 7 bases, with 12 bases separating them. The CDR3 is 14 amino acids. The CDR3 here is CATSDPRTGNEQFF. The CDR3 bases are TGTGCCACCAGTGATCCGCGGACGGGTAATGAGCAGTTCTTC.

The J gene is TRBJ1-5, the V gene TRBV21-1. TRBV21-1 is annotated as a pseudogene. The CDR3 runs to 16 residues. The CDR3 DNA is TGTGCCAGCAGCAAACGCGCGGGGGAGTCCGATCAGCCCCAGCATTTT. Its translation: CASSKRAGESDQPQHF.

In DNA, the CDR3 is TGTGCCAGCAGTCCCGACAGCAACTATGGCTACACCTTC. It yields the protein CASSPDSNYGYTF. The chain couples TRBV12-3 or TRBV12-4 to TRBJ1-2, with D perhaps TRBD1 (5 bases). This CDR3 contains 13 residues. The V end was cut by 5 bases, the J end by 2 bases, with 9 bases between.

J is TRBJ2-3 and V is TRBV7-9; TRBD2 matches at 9 bases. The V and J ends lost 5 bases and 0 bases, in that order; junction bases with no gene match: 6. This CDR3 is 16 amino acids long. Germline V gene data show CDR1 as SEHNR and CDR2 as FQNEAQ (reference sequence). CDR3 region: CASSPRSGRSTDTQYF. DNA for the CDR3: TGTGCCAGCAGCCCCCGTAGCGGGAGAAGCACAGATACGCAGTATTTT.

The chain is built from TRBV5-1 and TRBJ2-5, with D perhaps TRBD1 (5 bases). V was clipped by 4 bases and J by 0 bases, with 13 bases between them. Germline loops: CDR1 SGHRS, CDR2 YFSETQ. The CDR3 is 15 residues long. The CDR3 is CASSKPVTDQETQYF. The CDR3 DNA reads as TGCGCCAGCAGCAAGCCGGTGACAGACCAAGAGACCCAGTACTTC. The whole variable domain, remainder taken from reference TRBV5-1 and TRBJ2-5, is KAGVTQTPRYLIKTRGQQVTLSCSPISGHRSVSWYQQTPGQGLQFLFEYFSETQRNKGNFPGRFSGRQFSNSRSEMNVSTLELGDSALYLCASSKPVTDQETQYFGPGTRLLVL.

The V and J genes are TRBV4-1 and TRBJ1-2; tentatively, D is TRBD1 (5 bases). This CDR3 has 13 residues. Germline CDR1 is MGHRA and CDR2 is YSYEKL. Trimming left V 0 bases short and J 4 bases short, with 6 bases between. The CDR3 DNA sequence: TGCGCCAGCAGCCAAGAAAGGGGCTATGGCTACACCTTC. Translation gives CASSQERGYGYTF.

In regard to this clone: The sample contains more than one DNA sequence encoding this CDR3. This chain uses TRBV10-3 with TRBJ1-1; D perhaps matches TRBD1 (6 bases). Germline CDR1 ENHRY, CDR2 SYGVKD. V lost 4 bases to trimming and J lost 2 bases, with 8 bases between them. This CDR3 comprises 13 residues. The DNA for the CDR3 is TGTGCCATCAGTGGGACAGATAACACTGAAGCTTTCTTT. Its protein product is CAISGTDNTEAFF.

The chain carries TRBV19 and TRBJ2-7; a possible D gene is TRBD1 (6 bases). Trimming shortened V by 7 bases and J by 4 bases, and 14 bases separated the two germline ends. Germline V gene lookup returns CDR1 LNHDA and CDR2 SQIVND (reference sequence). The CDR3 covers 13 residues. The CDR3 region is CASKPGQEYEQYF. CDR3 DNA sequence: TGTGCCAGTAAACCGGGACAAGAGTACGAGCAGTACTTC.

This chain connects TRBV6-4 to TRBJ2-3; D perhaps matches TRBD1 (6 bases). The CDR3 extends over 13 amino acids. With 4 bases removed from V and 8 bases from J, the gap between germline ends came to 13 bases. In germline, CDR1 is MRHNA, CDR2 SNTAGT. The chain's CDR3 is CASSVMGAGTQYF. Written as DNA, the CDR3 is TGTGCCAGCAGTGTTATGGGGGCAGGTACGCAGTATTTT.

The chain joins TRBV11-2 to TRBJ2-7; 9 positions agree with TRBD1. Looked up from germline, CDR1 is SGHAT and CDR2 is FQNNGV. V lost 5 bases to trimming and J lost 3 bases; unmatched junction nucleotides: 5. The CDR3 contains 14 residues. The CDR3 nucleotides read TGTGCCAGCAGCCCCCGGGACAGGGTCTACGAGCAGTACTTC. Translating gives CASSPRDRVYEQYF. Full variable domain (remainder filled in from reference TRBV11-2 and TRBJ2-7): EAGVAQSPRYKIIEKRQSVAFWCNPISGHATLYWYQQILGQGPKLLIQFQNNGVVDDSQLPKDRFSAERLKGVDSTLKIQPAKLEDSAVYLCASSPRDRVYEQYFGPGTRLTVT.

This chain joins TRBV4-2 and TRBJ1-2, with 9 bases fitting TRBD1. This CDR3 has 16 amino acids. V shed 0 bases and J 4 bases; nucleotides not matched to a gene: 6. Germline V lookup: CDR1 LGHNA, CDR2 YNFKEQ. CDR3 region: CASSQDGTGSGYGYTF. The DNA of the CDR3 is TGTGCCAGCAGCCAAGATGGGACAGGGTCTGGCTATGGCTACACCTTC.

The rearrangement uses TRBV28 and TRBJ2-2; D uncertain. V lost 6 bases, J lost 3 bases, and 17 bases lay in between. Germline V gene data show CDR1 as MDHEN and CDR2 as SYDVKM. The CDR3 length is 16 residues. CDR3 sequence: CASSLRLGFDTGELFF. CDR3 nucleotide sequence: TGTGCCAGCAGCCTAAGGCTGGGGTTTGACACCGGGGAGCTGTTTTTT.

V and J are TRBV29-1 and TRBJ1-4; D ambiguous. V was cut by 7 bases and J by 0 bases, with 9 bases left in between. CDR1 is SQVTM, CDR2 ANQGSEA, per germline. CDR3 length: 13 residues. The CDR3 region has the DNA TGCAGCGCCTTCGTTGCAACTAATGAAAAACTGTTTTTT. Translated, it gives CSAFVATNEKLFF.

The chain joins TRBV2 to TRBJ2-1; D assignment may be TRBD1 or TRBD2 (5 bases each). The CDR3 runs 13 residues. Germline lookup yields CDR1 SNHLY and CDR2 FYNNEI. Trimming removed 7 bases at V and 8 bases at J, with 15 bases between. The CDR3 reads CASKRDQSYEQFF. CDR3 nucleotides: TGTGCCAGCAAGAGGGACCAGAGTTATGAGCAGTTCTTC. The full variable domain, completed using reference TRBV2 and TRBJ2-1, is EPEVTQTPSHQVTQMGQEVILRCVPISNHLYFYWYRQILGQKVEFLVSFYNNEISEKSEIFDDQFSVERPDGSNFTLKIRSTKLEDSAMYFCASKRDQSYEQFFGPGTRLTVL.

V is TRBV12-3 or TRBV12-4 and J is TRBJ1-1; 8 bases match TRBD1. Losses at the gene ends were 7 bases for V and 5 bases for J; bases not matched to a gene: 6. The CDR3 is made up of 13 amino acids. CDR3 amino acids: CASTHTGGTEAFF. Written as DNA, the CDR3 is TGTGCCAGCACTCATACAGGGGGGACTGAAGCTTTCTTT.

The chain employs TRBV18 and TRBJ2-1; 8 nucleotides align to TRBD1. The CDR3 is made up of 19 amino acids. V was clipped by 5 bases and J by 1 base; unmatched bases: 16. Germline loops: CDR1 KGHSH, CDR2 LQKENI. DNA of the CDR3: TGTGCCAGCTCAACGGACAGGGCGTACCGTCGCAGTTCCTACAATGAGCAGTTCTTC. Protein product: CASSTDRAYRRSSYNEQFF.

This clone was seen more than once but under ten times. This chain joins TRBV28 and TRBJ1-4; D ambiguous. CDR1 is MDHEN, CDR2 SYDVKM, per germline. V dropped 7 bases and J dropped 7 bases, with 16 bases sitting between them. This CDR3 has 14 amino acids. The CDR3 loop is CASNRPQWGEKLFF. DNA of the CDR3: TGTGCCAGCAACCGACCCCAATGGGGTGAAAAACTGTTTTTT.

CDR3 residues: CASSQYPGQTNSPLHF. The DNA of the CDR3 is TGTGCCAGCAGCCAATATCCGGGACAGACAAATTCACCCCTCCACTTT. The chain employs TRBV3-1 (or the pseudogene TRBV3-2) and TRBJ1-6; 7 bases map to TRBD1. The germline V gene has CDR1 LGHDT and CDR2 YNNKEL (reference sequence). The V segment lost 2 bases and the J segment 7 bases; nucleotides outside the gene matches: 8. The length of the CDR3 is 16 residues.

The table lists this clone with a count of one. As DNA, the CDR3 is TGTGCCAGCAGCCCAGGGAGCTCCTACGAGCAGTACTTC. Translating it yields CASSPGSSYEQYF. J is TRBJ2-7 and V is TRBV6-6; D tentatively fits TRBD1 or TRBD2 (5 bases each). CDR1 is MNHNY, CDR2 SVGAGI, per germline (reference sequence). V lost 6 bases and J 0 bases, leaving 9 bases between the germline ends. This CDR3 is 13 amino acids long.

This clone was observed many times. The chain couples TRBV7-2 to TRBJ2-7; D unclear. The V gene's germline CDR1 is SGHTA and CDR2 FQGNSA. The germline V and J ends were trimmed by 1 base and 4 bases, with 14 bases remaining between them. This CDR3 is built from 15 residues. The CDR3 nucleotides read TGTGCCAGCAGCTTAGTTTTCCAAGGGATTTACGAGCAGTACTTC. This codes for CASSLVFQGIYEQYF.

The chain is built from TRBV19 and TRBJ1-6; perhaps TRBD1 as D (5 bases). The CDR3 loop spans 13 amino acids. Trimming removed 6 bases from V and 7 bases from J, with 10 bases in between. Germline CDR1 LNHDA, CDR2 SQIVND (reference sequence). For the CDR3, the DNA is TGTGCCAGTAGGAGGGGATTCAATTCACCCCTCCACTTT. It encodes CASRRGFNSPLHF.

The J gene is TRBJ2-5, the V gene TRBV5-1; TRBD2 aligns across 9 bases. The CDR3 sequence is 15 residues long. J gave up 5 bases and V 4 bases, and 9 bases lay outside the gene matches. Germline V lookup: CDR1 SGHRS, CDR2 YFSETQ. The CDR3 loop reads CASSTLAGAGETQYF. The CDR3 coding sequence is TGCGCCAGCAGCACCTTAGCGGGAGCTGGTGAGACCCAGTACTTC.

This rearrangement joins TRBV9 to TRBJ1-6, with D perhaps TRBD1 (5 bases). The V end was cut by 5 bases, the J end by 5 bases, with 8 bases between. The V gene's germline CDR1 is SGDLS and CDR2 YYNGEE. The CDR3 loop spans 13 amino acids. As DNA, the CDR3 is TGTGCCAGCAGAGGGACCGATAATTCACCCCTCCACTTT. It codes for CASRGTDNSPLHF.